Described below is a single T cell receptor beta chain sequence and its context. Its antigen remains undetermined. Base qualities are not at hand, and no much larger clone is one base apart. The data derive from a study of Ad26.COV2.S vaccination and SARS-CoV-2 variants (dated by TCRdb to the early 2020s). For the wider study: Vaccine-arm donors came from COV1001, a multicentre, randomized, double-blind, placebo-controlled phase I-IIa trial of Ad26.COV2.S in healthy adults. Dosing of Ad26.COV2.S was intramuscular, at either 5x10^10 or 1x10^11 viral particles, delivered as one shot or as two shots spaced 56 days apart. TCRbeta repertoire sequencing served as the tool for gauging how specific and how broad the SARS-CoV-2-reactive T cell receptors were following Ad26.COV2.S vaccination. The TCR-sequenced set comprised about 32 samples: around 20 Ad26.COV2.S vaccine recipients, 5 placebo recipients and 8 SARS-CoV-2 convalescent individuals. Participants in the trial were split at random into five groups of five each, receiving low-dose or high-dose Ad26.COV2.S once or twice, or else placebo on both occasions. Throughout the experiments and outcome assessment, investigators stayed blinded to trial group allocation.

General conclusions and limits of the study: Compared with placebo recipients, Ad26.COV2.S recipients showed higher spike-specific TCR breadth (P = 0.0014). The study lacked the statistical power to compare responses across vaccine doses or regimens. The authors noted that the TCR breadth and depth analyses may have underestimated total T cell responses. After vaccination, substantial breadth of spike-specific CD8+ and CD4+ T cell responses was reported. Comparable non-spike TCR breadth was observed between vaccine and placebo recipients, consistent with only spike being contained in the vaccine.

TCRbeta CDR3 regions were sequenced with the immunoSEQ Assay. After extraction, genomic DNA underwent amplification by bias-controlled multiplex PCR, followed by high-throughput sequencing. The authors processed their data as follows. Collapsing and filtering of sequences were performed to quantify the absolute abundance of each unique TCRbeta CDR3 region. Usable DNA was measured by amplifying reference genes present in all nucleated cells, and TCRbeta template counts were normalized to that usable DNA to estimate T cell fraction. Repertoire TCRs were annotated as SARS-CoV-2-specific when V gene, CDR3 amino acid sequence and J gene were exactly matched to a known reactive TCR set. The reference SARS-CoV-2 TCR set was derived from MIRA and filtered for enrichment in COVID-19-positive ImmuneCODE repertoires, a step that removed public or cross-reactive TCRs. Based on the MIRA antigens, annotated TCRs were further analysed at the level of specific ORF or position within ORF. Depth was the summed frequency of annotated unique rearrangements, while breadth was defined as annotated unique rearrangements over total unique productive rearrangements. Two-sided Wilcoxon rank-sum tests were used to compare TCR breadth between groups. Imported from immuneACCESS, the table was reduced by TCRdb to in-frame sequences with V and J called. These copies leave out some clones; in studies compared against another copy, an unresolved V gene accounts for under half, and the cause of the remainder is not known. V and J calls and clone size follow that table, whereas D and trimming were derived from the DNA. The sample contains about 680,000 clones, 80% to 90% of them found a single time. The biggest ten clones account for about 1.5% of the sample.

What the treatment or condition label conveys for this sample: over 15 received Ad26.COV2.S at low or high dose, single or two shots; roughly 5 received placebo; per-sample allocation not given. For vaccine and placebo recipients, repertoires were sequenced using samples collected on day 63 after the first injection. In Cohort 1b, roughly 26 adults aged 18-55 years were enrolled at a single site in Boston, USA, between 29 July and 7 August 2020. As a vaccine, Ad26.COV2.S was a replication-incompetent adenovirus type 26 vector that expressed a prefusion-stabilized SARS-CoV-2 spike protein derived from the original Wuhan strain. In the germline V gene (reference sequence), CDR1 corresponds to MNHNY and CDR2 to SVGAGI. Clipping removes 6 bases from V and 5 bases from J, with 10 as the unmatched junction base count. Including the terminal cysteine and phenylalanine, the CDR3 comprises 15 residues. Only the CDR3 DNA stays, 45 bases, in frame from base 1.

The source material was peripheral blood, sampled in a trial of Ad26.COV2.S vaccine versus placebo. This clonotype originated in a person between 18 and 60 years old who received the Ad26.COV2.S COVID-19 vaccine or a placebo. The chain is made from TRBV6-6 and TRBJ1-5; the junction holds 7 bases that match TRBD1. In nucleotide form, the sequence is TGTGCCAGCAGGGACCGGGACAGAAAAGATCAGCCCCAGCATTTT. It is translated as CASRDRDRKDQPQHF.